The 27 T cell receptor beta chains listed next were all sequenced from one sample in a study of blood T cell repertoires in COVID-19. Produced via immunoSEQ multiplex PCR; TCRdb's table is partial and in-frame only. The sample carries hundreds of thousands of clones, around 89% recorded once. Material: peripheral blood. The receptors derive from a woman in her twenties or thirties with COVID-19, enrolled during active disease.

The chain recombines TRBV18 with TRBJ2-5; maybe TRBD1 (6 bases). Germline-derived CDR1 and CDR2 are KGHSH and LQKENI. V was trimmed by 6 bases and J by 2 bases, leaving 10 bases between them. The CDR3 contains 13 residues. For the CDR3, the DNA is TGTGCCAGCTCCGGACAGCAGCAAGAGACCCAGTACTTC. It encodes CASSGQQQETQYF.

V gene TRBV5-1 combines with J gene TRBJ2-1; possibly TRBD2 for D (7 bases). This CDR3 has 17 amino acids. CDR1 SGHRS and CDR2 YFSETQ come from the germline V gene. Trimming pared 4 bases from V and 6 bases from J, leaving 23 bases between. CDR3 DNA sequence: TGCGCCAGCAGCCCGGACCCACTCGGGGGAGGGGGCAATGAGCAGTTCTTC. Translating it yields CASSPDPLGGGGNEQFF.

The chain has TRBV19 and TRBJ2-2, with a tentative D call TRBD2 (6 bases). The CDR3 is 15 residues long. The germline V gene has CDR1 LNHDA and CDR2 SQIVND (reference sequence). V was clipped by 1 base and J by 5 bases, with 11 bases between them. The CDR3 coding sequence is TGTGCCAGTAGTATAGTGCCAGGGAGGACCGGGGAGCTGTTTTTT. It is translated as CASSIVPGRTGELFF.

The V and J genes are TRBV5-5 and TRBJ1-1; a possible D gene is TRBD1 (5 bases). Trimming pared 9 bases from V and 5 bases from J, leaving 17 bases between. In germline, CDR1 is SGHKS, CDR2 YYEKEE (reference sequence). The CDR3 sequence is 13 residues long. The CDR3 is CATTGGRRTEAFF. CDR3 nucleotides: TGTGCCACGACTGGGGGGAGAAGGACTGAAGCTTTCTTT.

J is TRBJ2-1 and V is TRBV11-2; 7 nucleotides align to TRBD1. Germline V gene sequence: CDR1 SGHAT, CDR2 FQNNGV. The CDR3 extends over 15 amino acids. Losses at the gene ends were 1 base for V and 3 bases for J; bases not matched to a gene: 3. The CDR3 protein is CASSLVQGLYNEQFF. CDR3 bases: TGTGCCAGCAGCTTAGTACAGGGGCTCTACAATGAGCAGTTCTTC.

The gene calls are TRBV5-1 and TRBJ1-1; D possibly corresponds to TRBD1 (5 bases). The CDR3 extends over 15 amino acids. Germline CDR1 and CDR2: SGHRS and YFSETQ. Trimming shortened V by 3 bases and J by 7 bases, and 19 bases separated the two germline ends. The CDR3 spells CASSSQTAGRDEAFF. In DNA, the CDR3 is TGCGCCAGCAGCTCACAGACAGCGGGACGGGATGAAGCTTTCTTT.

The DNA for the CDR3 is TGTGCCAGCAGCTTAGGCCAGAGGATCGGAGGGGAAAAACTGTTTTTT. This sequence encodes CASSLGQRIGGEKLFF. The J gene is TRBJ1-4, the V gene TRBV13; D ambiguous. V was trimmed by 0 bases and J by 8 bases, leaving 16 bases between them. The CDR3 has 16 amino acids. Germline V CDR1 and CDR2: PRHDT, FYEKMQ (reference sequence).

V usage is TRBV20-1 and J usage is TRBJ2-7; 10 bases align to TRBD2. CDR3 size: 11 residues. The J segment lost 9 bases and the V segment lost 3 bases, leaving 2 bases of the junction unmatched. Germline V gives CDR1 DFQATT, CDR2 SNEGSKA (reference sequence). The CDR3 coding sequence is TGCAGTGCTAGCCTAGCGGGGGTGCAGTACTTC. Amino acids: CSASLAGVQYF.

The chain links TRBV30 to TRBJ2-1; a weak D match, TRBD1 (6 bases). The CDR3 has 13 residues. Between the trimmed V and J ends, which lost 5 bases and 8 bases, there was a span of 16 bases. The germline V gene encodes CDR1 GTSNPN and CDR2 SVGIG (reference sequence). The CDR3 coding sequence is TGTGCCTGGCACAACAGGGTAAGGGATGAGCAGTTCTTC. This codes for CAWHNRVRDEQFF.

The gene calls are TRBV11-2 and TRBJ2-5, with 7 bases matching TRBD2. J lost 4 bases, V lost 2 bases, and 1 base had no gene match. The germline V gene encodes CDR1 SGHAT and CDR2 FQNNGV. There are 13 residues in the CDR3. For the CDR3, the DNA is TGTGCCAGCAGCTTACTAGCGGCAGAGACCCAGTACTTC. This translates into CASSLLAAETQYF.

The rearrangement joins TRBV7-6 to TRBJ2-3, with a possible D match to TRBD2 (5 bases). V dropped 4 bases and J dropped 9 bases, with 14 bases sitting between them. The CDR3 runs to 13 residues. Germline values: CDR1 SGHVS, CDR2 FNYEAQ. The CDR3 sequence is CASSSRGTGTQYF. The DNA of the CDR3 is TGTGCCAGCAGCTCCCGGGGAACGGGGACGCAGTATTTT.

The chain is built from TRBV2 and TRBJ2-5; 12 nucleotides align to TRBD2. V lost 9 bases, J lost 2 bases, and 4 bases stayed unmatched. The germline V gene has CDR1 SNHLY and CDR2 FYNNEI. This CDR3 has 14 amino acids. Written as DNA, the CDR3 is TGTGCCAGAGGACTAGCGGGGAATCAAGAGACCCAGTACTTC. Translated: CARGLAGNQETQYF.

V is TRBV24-1 and J is TRBJ1-1; D is uncertain. V gave up 4 bases and J gave up 1 base, with 6 bases separating them. Germline loops: CDR1 KGHDR, CDR2 SFDVKD. This CDR3 has 13 residues. CDR3 amino acids: CATSERGNTEAFF. DNA for the CDR3: TGTGCCACCAGTGAACGGGGGAACACTGAAGCTTTCTTT.

The chain employs TRBV9 and TRBJ2-3; 8 bases match TRBD2. J lost 4 bases, V lost 5 bases, and 9 bases had no gene match. From germline, CDR1 is SGDLS and CDR2 YYNGEE. The CDR3 is 15 residues long. CDR3 bases: TGTGCCAGCAGATTACTAGCGGTGGAGCCAGATACGCAGTATTTT. Its protein product is CASRLLAVEPDTQYF.

This rearrangement joins TRBV27 to TRBJ2-1; 8 bases are a match to TRBD2. Germline V gene sequence: CDR1 MNHEY, CDR2 SMNVEV (reference sequence). The trim removed 7 bases at V and 11 bases at J, leaving 7 bases unmatched. There are 12 residues in the CDR3. CDR3 residues: CASTTRLAQQFF. DNA for the CDR3: TGTGCCAGCACTACCCGACTAGCGCAGCAGTTCTTC.

This clone was counted once. V and J are TRBV4-3 and TRBJ1-2; TRBD1 aligns across 10 bases. Trimming at V came to 5 bases and at J to 1 base, leaving 4 bases not matched to a gene. Germline values: CDR1 LGHNA, CDR2 YSLEER. This CDR3 is built from 15 residues. The DNA for the CDR3 is TGCGCCAGCAGCAACGACAGGGGGCTTAACTATGGCTACACCTTC. It codes for CASSNDRGLNYGYTF.

V and J are TRBV5-6 and TRBJ1-5; TRBD1 might be the D (6 bases). Germline assignment: CDR1 SGHDT and CDR2 YYEEEE. V lost 3 bases to trimming and J lost 2 bases, with 18 bases between them. The CDR3 runs to 17 residues. CDR3 DNA: TGTGCCAGCAGCTCCTCGGGGGGGCACGGCGGCAATCAGCCCCAGCATTTT. Protein sequence: CASSSSGGHGGNQPQHF.

CDR3 sequence reads: CASSLGVWEQYF. CDR3 in DNA: TGTGCCAGCAGTCTCGGGGTGTGGGAGCAGTACTTC. The chain links TRBV14 to TRBJ2-7; possibly TRBD2 for D (5 bases). The germline V and J ends were trimmed by 6 bases and 7 bases, with 13 bases remaining between them. Germline-derived CDR1 and CDR2 are SGHDN and FVKESK. The CDR3 runs 12 residues.

This rearrangement joins TRBV4-1 to TRBJ1-1; tentative D call: TRBD1 (5 bases). V lost 0 bases and J lost 1, with 12 bases in between. This CDR3 is built from 16 residues. Germline V gives CDR1 MGHRA, CDR2 YSYEKL. CDR3 sequence reads: CASSQERGRANTEAFF. The CDR3 DNA is TGCGCCAGCAGCCAAGAGCGCGGCAGGGCGAACACTGAAGCTTTCTTT.

This clone was recorded once. V gene TRBV24-1 combines with J gene TRBJ2-1, with unresolved D. The CDR3 is made up of 12 amino acids. Germline CDR1 reads KGHDR; CDR2 reads SFDVKD. Deletions cut 4 bases from V and 9 bases from J, with 9 bases between. The CDR3 DNA reads as TGTGCCACCAGTGAATCTCTAAGTGAGCAGTTCTTC. Residues: CATSESLSEQFF.

The chain carries TRBV7-2 and TRBJ1-2; D gene ambiguous. V lost 2 bases to trimming and J lost 3 bases, with 7 bases between them. Germline lookup yields CDR1 SGHTA and CDR2 FQGNSA. The CDR3 consists of 13 residues. CDR3 sequence reads: CASSLQSDYGYTF. CDR3 sequence (DNA): TGTGCCAGCAGCTTACAGTCTGACTATGGCTACACCTTC.

Of note for this clone: Other DNA sequences in the sample encode the same CDR3. The chain joins TRBV3-1 (or the pseudogene TRBV3-2) to TRBJ1-2; tentative D call: TRBD1 (6 bases). Germline CDR1 and CDR2: LGHDT and YNNKEL (reference sequence). V lost 4 bases and J lost 2, with 11 bases in between. CDR3 length: 14 residues. The chain's CDR3 is CASSPRGSNYGYTF. CDR3 bases: TGTGCCAGCAGCCCCAGGGGTTCGAACTATGGCTACACCTTC.

The chain joins TRBV21-1 to TRBJ2-7; the table names TRBD2, a call not compared with the DNA. TRBV21-1 represents a pseudogene. The CDR3 is 15 residues long. The CDR3 bases are TGTGCCAGCAGCAAAGGGCTAGCGAGCGGCGGCGAGCAGTACGTC. Translating it yields CASSKGLASGGEQYV.

This chain links TRBV6-1 with TRBJ2-7, with D tentatively TRBD1 (6 bases). CDR3 length equals 16 residues. Looked up from germline, CDR1 is MNHNS and CDR2 is SASEGT. V lost 2 bases to trimming and J lost 7 bases, with 21 bases between them. Here the CDR3 DNA reads TGTGCCAGCAGTGAAAAGGTCCGACAGGTCTTGGGGGAGCAGTACTTC. It translates to CASSEKVRQVLGEQYF.

CDR3 in amino acids: CASSPGGGSYYEQYV. The CDR3 DNA follows: TGTGCCAGCAGCCCAGGGGGCGGGAGTTACTACGAGCAGTACGTC. The gene calls are TRBV7-2 and TRBJ2-7, with D perhaps TRBD1 (8 bases). Between the trimmed V and J ends, which lost 5 bases and 3 bases, there was a span of 17 bases. Germline CDR1 SGHTA, CDR2 FQGNSA. This CDR3 contains 15 residues.

The V gene is TRBV2, the J gene TRBJ2-1; 11 positions agree with TRBD2. The J segment lost 13 bases and the V segment lost 7 bases, leaving 3 bases of the junction unmatched. CDR3 size: 11 residues. Germline V gene sequence: CDR1 SNHLY, CDR2 FYNNEI. The CDR3 here is CASIAGGTQFF. The CDR3 region has the DNA TGTGCCAGCATAGCGGGAGGGACCCAGTTCTTC.

This sequence joins TRBV7-9 and TRBJ2-1; TRBD1 agrees at 10 bases. In germline, CDR1 is SEHNR, CDR2 FQNEAQ (reference sequence). CDR3 length: 15 amino acids. V lost 6 bases and J lost 2; bases outside the gene matches: 4. CDR3 residues: CASSYGQGAYNEQFF. The CDR3 coding sequence is TGTGCCAGCAGTTATGGACAGGGGGCCTACAATGAGCAGTTCTTC. Drawing the rest from reference TRBV7-9 and TRBJ2-1, the complete variable domain is DTGVSQNPRHKITKRGQNVTFRCDPISEHNRLYWYRQTLGQGPEFLTYFQNEAQLEKSRLLSDRFSAERPKGSFSTLEIQRTEQGDSAMYLCASSYGQGAYNEQFFGPGTRLTVL.